This T cell receptor (beta chain) was identified during a study of cytomegalovirus exposure and HLA in healthy donors. Study observations and caveats: As a later analysis revealed, most CMV-associated TCR beta chains appeared HLA-restricted. An analysis done earlier found most TCR beta V segments productive about 87% or about 30% of the time.

PCR involved 60 Vbeta and 13 Jbeta primers. Original handling: In a later analysis, of roughly 73 million unique beta chains, roughly 11 million appeared in at least two donors. TCRdb's copy holds only in-frame clones and misses some; the assay was immunoSEQ multiplex PCR. V and J calls and clone size come straight from that table; D and trimming were deduced from the DNA. In the table there are about 150,000 clones, approximately 84% of which are singletons. Regarding this clone: The antigen remains undetermined.

Germline V gene sequence: CDR1 SGHAT, CDR2 FQNNGV. CDR3 length: 17 amino acids. With V trimmed by 5 bases and J by 0 bases, 7 bases remained unmatched. The receptor was derived from a man younger than 45 in good health and CMV-seropositive. The chain carries TRBV11-2 and TRBJ2-3, with 11 bases that match TRBD2. The sample consisted of PBMCs. CDR3 nucleotides: TGTGCCAGCAGCCGGACTAGCGGGTACCCTAGCACAGATACGCAGTATTTT. This gives the protein CASSRTSGYPSTDTQYF. The full variable domain, its missing parts supplied by reference TRBV11-2 and TRBJ2-3, is EAGVAQSPRYKIIEKRQSVAFWCNPISGHATLYWYQQILGQGPKLLIQFQNNGVVDDSQLPKDRFSAERLKGVDSTLKIQPAKLEDSAVYLCASSRTSGYPSTDTQYFGPGTRLTVL.